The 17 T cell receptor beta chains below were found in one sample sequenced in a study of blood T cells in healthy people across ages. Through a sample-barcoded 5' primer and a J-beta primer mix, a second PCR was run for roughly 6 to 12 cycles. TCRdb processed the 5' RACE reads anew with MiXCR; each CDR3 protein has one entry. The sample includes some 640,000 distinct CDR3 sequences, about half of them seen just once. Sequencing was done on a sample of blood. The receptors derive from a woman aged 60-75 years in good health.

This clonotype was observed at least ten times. The CDR3 sequence is CASSSTGNYEQYF. The CDR3 region has the DNA TGTGCCAGCAGCTCGACAGGGAACTACGAGCAGTACTTC. The chain recombines TRBV7-2 with TRBJ2-7; TRBD1 aligns across 7 bases. Looked up from germline, CDR1 is SGHTA and CDR2 is FQGNSA. The CDR3 has 13 amino acids. J gave up 3 bases and V 4 bases, and 3 bases lay outside the gene matches.

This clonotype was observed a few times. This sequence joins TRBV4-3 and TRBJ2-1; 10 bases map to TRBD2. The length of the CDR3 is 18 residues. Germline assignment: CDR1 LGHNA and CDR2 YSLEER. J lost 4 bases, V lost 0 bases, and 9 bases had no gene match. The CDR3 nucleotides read TGCGCCAGCAGCCAAGAACCACTAGCGGGAACTTGGTACAATGAGCAGTTCTTC. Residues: CASSQEPLAGTWYNEQFF.

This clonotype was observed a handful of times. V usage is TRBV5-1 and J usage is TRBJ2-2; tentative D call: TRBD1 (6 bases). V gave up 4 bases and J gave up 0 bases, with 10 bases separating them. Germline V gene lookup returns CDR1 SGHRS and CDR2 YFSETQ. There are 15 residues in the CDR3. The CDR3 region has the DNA TGCGCCAGCAGCCGAGGACAGCCGAACACCGGGGAGCTGTTTTTT. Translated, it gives CASSRGQPNTGELFF.

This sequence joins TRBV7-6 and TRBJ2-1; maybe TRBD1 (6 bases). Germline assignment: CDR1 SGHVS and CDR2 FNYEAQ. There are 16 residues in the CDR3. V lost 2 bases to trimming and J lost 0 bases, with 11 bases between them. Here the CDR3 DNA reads TGTGCCAGCAGCTTAAGGACAGCTGACTCCTACAATGAGCAGTTCTTC. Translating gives CASSLRTADSYNEQFF.

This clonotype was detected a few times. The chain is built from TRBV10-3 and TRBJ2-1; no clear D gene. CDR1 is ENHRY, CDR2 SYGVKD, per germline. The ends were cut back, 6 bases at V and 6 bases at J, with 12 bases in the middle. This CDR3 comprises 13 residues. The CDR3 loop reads CAIRRPLSNEQFF. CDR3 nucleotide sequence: TGTGCCATCAGGAGACCCCTATCCAATGAGCAGTTCTTC.

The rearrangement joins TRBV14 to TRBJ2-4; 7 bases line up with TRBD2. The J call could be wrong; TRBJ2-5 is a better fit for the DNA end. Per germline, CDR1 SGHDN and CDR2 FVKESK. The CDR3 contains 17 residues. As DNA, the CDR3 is TGTGCCAGCAGCCTAACCCGGCTACCAAGCGGGGAAGAGACCCAGTACTTC. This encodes CASSLTRLPSGEETQYF.

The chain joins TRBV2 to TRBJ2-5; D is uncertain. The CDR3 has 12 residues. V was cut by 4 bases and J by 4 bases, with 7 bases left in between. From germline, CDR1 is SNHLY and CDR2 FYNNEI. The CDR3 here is CASSVSGETQYF. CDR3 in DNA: TGTGCCAGCAGTGTATCAGGAGAGACCCAGTACTTC.

The chain's CDR3 is CASSPRGDRGYEQYF. The CDR3 DNA sequence: TGTGCCAGTAGCCCCCGTGGGGACAGAGGCTACGAGCAGTACTTC. The chain is built from TRBV19 and TRBJ2-7; TRBD1 agrees at 7 bases. This CDR3 has 15 amino acids. After removal of 6 bases from V and 3 bases from J, the junction contained 11 bases not matched to a gene. CDR1 LNHDA and CDR2 SQIVND come from the germline V gene (reference sequence).

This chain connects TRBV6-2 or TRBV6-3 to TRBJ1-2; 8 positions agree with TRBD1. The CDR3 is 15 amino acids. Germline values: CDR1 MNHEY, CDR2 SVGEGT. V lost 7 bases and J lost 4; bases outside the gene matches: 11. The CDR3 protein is CASNKDRDRVYGYTF. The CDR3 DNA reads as TGTGCCAGCAACAAGGACAGGGATCGGGTCTATGGCTACACCTTC.

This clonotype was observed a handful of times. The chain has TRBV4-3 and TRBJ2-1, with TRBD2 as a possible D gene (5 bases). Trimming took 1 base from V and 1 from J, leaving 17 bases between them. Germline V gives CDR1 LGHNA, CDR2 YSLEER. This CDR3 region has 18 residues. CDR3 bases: TGCGCCAGCAGCCAAGGGCCTCTAGGGAGTGTTTCCTACAATGAGCAGTTCTTC. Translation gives CASSQGPLGSVSYNEQFF.

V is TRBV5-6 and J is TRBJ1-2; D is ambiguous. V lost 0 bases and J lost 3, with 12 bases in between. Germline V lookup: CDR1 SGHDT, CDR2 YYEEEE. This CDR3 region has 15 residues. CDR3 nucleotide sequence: TGTGCCAGCAGCTTGGCCGAGGATAGAGACTATGGCTACACCTTC. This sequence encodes CASSLAEDRDYGYTF.

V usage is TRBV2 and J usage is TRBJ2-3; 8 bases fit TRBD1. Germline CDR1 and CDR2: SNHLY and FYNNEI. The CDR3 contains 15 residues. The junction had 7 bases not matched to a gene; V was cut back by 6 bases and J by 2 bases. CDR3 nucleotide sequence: TGTGCCAGCAGACATACAGGGGGTTACACAGATACGCAGTATTTT. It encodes CASRHTGGYTDTQYF.

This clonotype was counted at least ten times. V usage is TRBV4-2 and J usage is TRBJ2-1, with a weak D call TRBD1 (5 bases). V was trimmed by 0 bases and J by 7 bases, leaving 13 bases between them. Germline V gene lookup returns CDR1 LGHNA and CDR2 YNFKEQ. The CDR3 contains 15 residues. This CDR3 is CASSQDVGDGNEQFF. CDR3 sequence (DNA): TGTGCCAGCAGCCAAGATGTAGGGGATGGGAATGAGCAGTTCTTC.

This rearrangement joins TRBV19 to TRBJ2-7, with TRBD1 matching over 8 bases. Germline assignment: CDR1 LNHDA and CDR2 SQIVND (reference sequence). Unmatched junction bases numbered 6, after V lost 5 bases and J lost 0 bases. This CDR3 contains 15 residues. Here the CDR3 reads CASSSDRGSSYEQYF. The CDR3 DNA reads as TGTGCCAGTAGTTCCGACAGGGGAAGCTCCTACGAGCAGTACTTC.

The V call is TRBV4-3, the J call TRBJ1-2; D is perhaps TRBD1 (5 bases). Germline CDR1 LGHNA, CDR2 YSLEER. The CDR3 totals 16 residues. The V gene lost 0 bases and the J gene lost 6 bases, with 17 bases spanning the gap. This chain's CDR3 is CASSQDWEGTDNGYTF. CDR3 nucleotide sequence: TGCGCCAGCAGCCAAGATTGGGAAGGGACGGACAATGGCTACACCTTC.

The chain's CDR3 is CASSPEGELFF. The CDR3 DNA is TGTGCCAGCAGCCCCGAGGGGGAGCTGTTTTTT. V gene TRBV7-2 combines with J gene TRBJ2-2; D not resolved. Looked up from germline, CDR1 is SGHTA and CDR2 is FQGNSA. Trimming pared 5 bases from V and 8 bases from J, leaving 6 bases between. The length of the CDR3 is 11 residues. Supplemented by reference TRBV7-2 and TRBJ2-2, the full variable domain reads GAGVSQSPSNKVTEKGKDVELRCDPISGHTALYWYRQSLGQGLEFLIYFQGNSAPDKSGLPSDRFSAERTGGSVSTLTIQRTQQEDSAVYLCASSPEGELFFGEGSRLTVL.

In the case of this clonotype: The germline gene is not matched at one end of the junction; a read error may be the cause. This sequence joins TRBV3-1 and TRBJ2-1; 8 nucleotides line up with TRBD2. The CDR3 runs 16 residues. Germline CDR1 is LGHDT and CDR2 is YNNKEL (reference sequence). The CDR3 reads CACSQVFTSGSNEQFF. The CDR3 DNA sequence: TGTGCCTGCAGCCAAGTCTTCACGAGCGGGAGTAATGAGCAGTTCTTC.